This entry lists 23 T cell receptor beta chains sequenced from one sample in a study of shared clonotypes between healthy human individuals. CD45RO-negative CD8 cells positively selected for CCR7 made up the naive population, which excluded terminally differentiated effector memory CD45RA+ cells. TCRdb's table, derived via immunoSEQ multiplex PCR, lists solely in-frame clones and lacks some. The sample contains approximately 1.9 million clones, just over 90% of which appear only once. Sequencing was carried out using naive CD8+ T cells from PBMCs. Every receptor here comes from a young man in good health. Some clones in this sample may be carry-over from other donors' samples.

The rearrangement joins TRBV18 to TRBJ2-7; weak D call: TRBD1 (6 bases). V was clipped by 8 bases and J by 3 bases, with 14 bases between them. This CDR3 has 13 amino acids. Germline CDR1 is KGHSH and CDR2 is LQKENI. CDR3 protein: CASRRTAFYEQYF. CDR3 bases: TGTGCCAGCCGAAGGACAGCATTCTACGAGCAGTACTTC.

This chain uses TRBV11-2 with TRBJ2-5; D gene ambiguous. The germline V gene has CDR1 SGHAT and CDR2 FQNNGV. This CDR3 has 14 residues. The V end was cut by 5 bases, the J end by 5 bases, with 15 bases between. Here the CDR3 DNA reads TGTGCCAGCAGCCCGGCATCGGCAAGGGAGACCCAGTACTTC. Its translation: CASSPASARETQYF.

The chain recombines TRBV4-2 with TRBJ2-7; no reliable D call. Germline CDR1 LGHNA, CDR2 YNFKEQ. Trimming left V 0 bases short and J 3 bases short, with 12 bases between. There are 15 residues in the CDR3. CDR3 sequence: CASSQDPAADYEQYF. The CDR3 DNA reads TGTGCCAGCAGCCAAGACCCAGCCGCCGACTACGAGCAGTACTTC.

DNA of the CDR3: TGTGCCAGCAGCCAGGGGCCGCGCAGCTATGGCTACACCTTC. Protein sequence: CASSQGPRSYGYTF. The J gene is TRBJ1-2, the V gene TRBV7-9; D is perhaps TRBD1 (6 bases). Trimming took 5 bases from V and 4 from J, leaving 14 bases between them. Germline V gene sequence: CDR1 SEHNR, CDR2 FQNEAQ (reference sequence). The CDR3 loop spans 14 amino acids.

A remark on this clone: The same CDR3 also results from other DNA sequences found in this sample. The V and J genes are TRBV7-9 and TRBJ2-1, with TRBD2 identical over 11 bases. Losses at the gene ends were 4 bases for V and 1 base for J; bases not matched to a gene: 3. CDR1 and CDR2 (germline): SEHNR, FQNEAQ (reference sequence). CDR3 length: 16 residues. The CDR3: CASSSASGRSYNEQFF. In DNA form, the CDR3 reads TGTGCCAGCAGCTCAGCTAGCGGGAGGTCCTACAATGAGCAGTTCTTC.

The J gene is TRBJ2-1, the V gene TRBV7-9; D is ambiguous. CDR1 and CDR2 from the germline V gene are SEHNR and FQNEAQ (reference sequence). V lost 5 bases, J lost 0 bases, and 14 bases lay in between. The CDR3 spans 16 residues. The CDR3: CASSLPTASSYNEQFF. CDR3 nucleotide sequence: TGTGCCAGCAGCCTCCCCACCGCGAGCTCCTACAATGAGCAGTTCTTC. The full variable domain, with the rest looked up from reference TRBV7-9 and TRBJ2-1, is DTGVSQNPRHKITKRGQNVTFRCDPISEHNRLYWYRQTLGQGPEFLTYFQNEAQLEKSRLLSDRFSAERPKGSFSTLEIQRTEQGDSAMYLCASSLPTASSYNEQFFGPGTRLTVL.

This chain joins TRBV28 and TRBJ2-3; no clear D. This CDR3 has 17 amino acids. The V and J ends lost 1 base and 1 base respectively, with 15 bases between them. Germline V lookup: CDR1 MDHEN, CDR2 SYDVKM. Here the CDR3 reads CASSLLPPTKGTDTQYF. CDR3 bases: TGTGCCAGCAGTTTATTGCCCCCGACAAAGGGCACAGATACGCAGTATTTT.

V usage is TRBV5-8 and J usage is TRBJ1-4; D gene unclear. The V end was cut by 4 bases, the J end by 4 bases, with 11 bases between. The CDR3 runs 14 residues. Germline CDR1 and CDR2: SGHTS and YDEGEE. The CDR3 region is CASSGGLINEKLFF. CDR3 in DNA: TGTGCCAGCAGCGGAGGACTGATTAATGAAAAACTGTTTTTT.

CDR3 sequence reads: CSVGLAGGPLWDEQFF. The CDR3 bases are TGCAGCGTGGGACTAGCGGGAGGCCCCCTTTGGGATGAGCAGTTCTTC. This chain uses TRBV29-1 with TRBJ2-1; 15 bases are shared with TRBD2. The length of the CDR3 is 16 residues. Germline V gives CDR1 SQVTM, CDR2 ANQGSEA. The junction had 11 bases not matched to a gene; V was cut back by 6 bases and J by 8 bases.

The chain joins TRBV28 to TRBJ2-2; D not certain. Trimming pared 1 base from V and 2 bases from J, leaving 14 bases between. Germline CDR1 reads MDHEN; CDR2 reads SYDVKM. The CDR3 length is 17 residues. The chain's CDR3 is CASSLYPQLPNTGELFF. CDR3 nucleotide sequence: TGTGCCAGCAGTTTATATCCCCAGCTACCCAACACCGGGGAGCTGTTTTTT.

The chain employs TRBV5-4 and TRBJ2-7, with D maybe TRBD2 (6 bases). The germline V gene has CDR1 SGHNT and CDR2 YYREEE (reference sequence). Trimming pared 3 bases from V and 3 bases from J, leaving 16 bases between. The length of the CDR3 is 15 residues. The CDR3 is CASSWGSGEGYEQYF. The CDR3 DNA follows: TGTGCCAGCAGCTGGGGGTCGGGGGAAGGCTACGAGCAGTACTTC.

The rearrangement uses TRBV13 and TRBJ1-5, with 9 bases aligning to TRBD1. The CDR3 contains 16 residues. Per germline, CDR1 PRHDT and CDR2 FYEKMQ (reference sequence). V trimming: 0 bases; J trimming: 4 bases; junction bases outside the gene matches: 4. The CDR3 is CASSLGGQGANQPQHF. DNA of the CDR3: TGTGCCAGCAGCTTAGGGGGACAGGGAGCGAATCAGCCCCAGCATTTT. The full variable domain, its missing parts supplied by reference TRBV13 and TRBJ1-5, is AAGVIQSPRHLIKEKRETATLKCYPIPRHDTVYWYQQGPGQDPQFLISFYEKMQSDKGSIPDRFSAQQFSDYHSELNMSSLELGDSALYFCASSLGGQGANQPQHFGDGTRLSIL.

The rearrangement uses TRBV19 and TRBJ2-5; D possibly matches TRBD1 or TRBD2 (5 bases each). Germline-derived CDR1 and CDR2 are LNHDA and SQIVND (reference sequence). V was clipped by 0 bases and J by 3 bases, with 11 bases between them. This CDR3 region has 15 residues. The CDR3 loop reads CASSIDRGRKETQYF. DNA for the CDR3: TGTGCCAGTAGTATAGATCGGGGCAGGAAAGAGACCCAGTACTTC.

The gene calls are TRBV7-9 and TRBJ1-1; D is undetermined. The CDR3 sequence is 12 residues long. V was clipped by 5 bases and J by 4 bases, with 8 bases between them. From germline, CDR1 is SEHNR and CDR2 FQNEAQ (reference sequence). For the CDR3, the DNA is TGTGCCAGCAGCCAGACCGGCACTGAAGCTTTCTTT. It encodes CASSQTGTEAFF. Complete variable domain (other parts from reference TRBV7-9 and TRBJ1-1): DTGVSQNPRHKITKRGQNVTFRCDPISEHNRLYWYRQTLGQGPEFLTYFQNEAQLEKSRLLSDRFSAERPKGSFSTLEIQRTEQGDSAMYLCASSQTGTEAFFGQGTRLTVV.

V gene TRBV13 combines with J gene TRBJ2-1; 10 nucleotides match TRBD2. Per germline, CDR1 PRHDT and CDR2 FYEKMQ (reference sequence). The CDR3 consists of 14 residues. J lost 3 bases, V lost 6 bases, and 2 bases had no gene match. As DNA, the CDR3 is TGTGCCAGCAGTGGGACTAGCGACTACAATGAGCAGTTCTTC. Translated: CASSGTSDYNEQFF.

V usage is TRBV27 and J usage is TRBJ1-5; no reliable D call. Trimming cost V 2 bases and J 5 bases, with 7 bases left between them. The CDR3 extends over 13 amino acids. Germline V gives CDR1 MNHEY, CDR2 SMNVEV (reference sequence). In DNA, the CDR3 is TGTGCCAGCAGTTTAATAATTGATCAGCCCCAGCATTTT. Amino acids: CASSLIIDQPQHF.

The chain uses TRBV13 and TRBJ2-1; 9 nucleotides agree with TRBD2. V dropped 5 bases and J dropped 7; count of bases not matched to a gene: 21. There are 19 residues in the CDR3. Per germline, CDR1 PRHDT and CDR2 FYEKMQ (reference sequence). CDR3: CASSHQEGMAGGPGNEQFF. As DNA, the CDR3 is TGTGCCAGCAGCCACCAAGAAGGTATGGCGGGAGGGCCGGGGAATGAGCAGTTCTTC.

The chain uses TRBV9 and TRBJ2-3; D is unclear. The germline V and J ends were trimmed by 3 bases and 2 bases, with 16 bases remaining between them. The germline V gene encodes CDR1 SGDLS and CDR2 YYNGEE. The CDR3 contains 16 residues. In DNA, the CDR3 is TGTGCCAGCAGCGCCGCCGGTAGGCGGAACACAGATACGCAGTATTTT. Protein: CASSAAGRRNTDTQYF.

The chain recombines TRBV5-4 with TRBJ2-3; 11 bases are shared with TRBD1. The CDR3 extends over 15 amino acids. V was clipped by 5 bases and J by 4 bases; unmatched bases: 6. In germline, CDR1 is SGHNT, CDR2 YYREEE (reference sequence). CDR3 in DNA: TGTGCCAGCAGTTCCGGGACAGGGGGTCCAGATACGCAGTATTTT. Translated: CASSSGTGGPDTQYF.

This sequence joins TRBV5-8 and TRBJ2-7; tentative D call: TRBD1 (5 bases). The CDR3 is made up of 14 amino acids. Germline V gene lookup returns CDR1 SGHTS and CDR2 YDEGEE. The V and J ends lost 5 bases and 0 bases respectively, with 12 bases between them. This CDR3 is CASSRQGYSYEQYF. The DNA for the CDR3 is TGTGCCAGCAGTCGCCAGGGTTACTCCTACGAGCAGTACTTC.

This chain uses TRBV6-4 with TRBJ2-7, with D possibly being TRBD1 (6 bases). V shed 10 bases and J shed 5 bases, with 15 bases lying between them. This CDR3 is 12 amino acids long. In germline, CDR1 is MRHNA, CDR2 SNTAGT. The CDR3 protein is CATIQGSHEQYF. The CDR3 DNA is TGTGCCACCATACAGGGTTCACACGAGCAGTACTTC.

The chain couples TRBV6-6 to TRBJ2-7, with D unresolved. Germline V gene sequence: CDR1 MNHNY, CDR2 SVGAGI (reference sequence). CDR3 length: 15 residues. Trimming removed 2 bases from V and 0 bases from J, with 11 bases in between. The CDR3: CASSYEDTSSYEQYF. CDR3 sequence (DNA): TGTGCCAGCAGTTACGAGGATACTTCCTCCTACGAGCAGTACTTC.

V usage is TRBV9 and J usage is TRBJ2-6, with D possibly being TRBD1 (6 bases). CDR3 length equals 19 residues. Deletions cut 3 bases from V and 4 bases from J, with 23 bases between. The V gene's germline CDR1 is SGDLS and CDR2 YYNGEE. For the CDR3, the DNA is TGTGCCAGCAGCGGTAACAGGGAAAACGCTCTGGTCGGGGCCAACGTCCTGACTTTC. Translating gives CASSGNRENALVGANVLTF. The full variable domain, its missing parts supplied by reference TRBV9 and TRBJ2-6, is DSGVTQTPKHLITATGQRVTLRCSPRSGDLSVYWYQQSLDQGLQFLIQYYNGEERAKGNILERFSAQQFPDLHSELNLSSLELGDSALYFCASSGNRENALVGANVLTFGAGSRLTVL.